This T cell receptor (beta chain) was recovered during a study of blood T cell repertoires in COVID-19. Study details: Specimens from acute and convalescent COVID-19 originated in the United States, Italy and Spain. In each case, the material was cDNA or gDNA derived from T cells, B-cell-depleted T cells, or PBMCs.

Under the authors' procedure: Using reference gene primer amplification, nucleated cell counts were estimated. The protocol was immunoSEQ multiplex PCR, while the TCRdb copy is restricted to in-frame clones and leaves out a portion. That table supplies the V and J calls and clone size; D and trimming were determined from the DNA. The sample yields just under 65,000 clones, about 70% seen once. Germline-derived CDR1 and CDR2 are SNHLY and FYNNEI. The CDR3 covers 13 residues. V shed 4 bases and J shed 4 bases, with 8 bases lying between them. The V and J genes are TRBV2 and TRBJ1-3, with D hard to call. The origin of this receptor is a woman aged 80 or over with acute or convalescent COVID-19. The sequenced material came from peripheral blood. CDR3 residues: CASSGMAGNTIYF. CDR3 DNA sequence: TGTGCCAGCAGTGGTATGGCCGGAAACACCATATATTTT.